One and the same sample provided the 22 T cell receptor beta chains below, sequenced in a study of cytomegalovirus exposure and HLA in healthy donors (dated by TCRdb to about 2017). Libraries were constructed by the immunoSEQ multiplex PCR assay. A mixture of 60 forward primers for TCR Vbeta segments and 13 reverse primers for TCR Jbeta segments was used in the multiplex PCR. TCRdb re-hosts the immuneACCESS table, in-frame sequences only. Its copies lack some clones; in the studies checked, an unresolved V gene accounts for under half of them, and the cause for the rest is not known. The sample data list 130,000 to 150,000 clones, and around 83% of these were observed just once. Around 1.3% of the sample is taken by the ten largest. Sequences were obtained from PBMCs. These TCRs come from a male donor in good health and CMV-seropositive.

The chain carries TRBV6-5 and TRBJ2-7, with TRBD1 identical over 7 bases. The CDR3 totals 14 residues. The ends lost 0 bases at V and 9 bases at J; junction bases unmatched: 8. CDR1 and CDR2 from the germline V gene are MNHEY and SVGAGI. The CDR3 region has the DNA TGTGCCAGCAGTTACTCGGTCAGGGGGAGAGGGCAGTACTTC. It is translated as CASSYSVRGRGQYF.

The chain has TRBV18 and TRBJ2-5; unclear D gene. V was trimmed by 0 bases and J by 2 bases, leaving 4 bases between them. The CDR3 has 13 amino acids. CDR1 is KGHSH, CDR2 LQKENI, per germline. CDR3 nucleotide sequence: TGTGCCAGCTCACCACCGACACAAGAGACCCAGTACTTC. This codes for CASSPPTQETQYF.

The chain carries TRBV7-2 and TRBJ2-7, with D perhaps matching TRBD1 (5 bases). The CDR3 spans 16 residues. The V and J ends lost 5 bases and 5 bases respectively, with 22 bases between them. Germline CDR1 is SGHTA and CDR2 is FQGNSA. DNA for the CDR3: TGTGCCAGCAGCCCCTGGTCTGGGCAGGGTGCCCACGAGCAGTACTTC. Its protein product is CASSPWSGQGAHEQYF.

This chain uses TRBV28 with TRBJ2-6; possible D gene TRBD1, 6 bases. The CDR3 contains 17 residues. Trimming removed 1 base from V and 1 base from J, with 11 bases in between. The germline CDR1 and CDR2 sequences are MDHEN and SYDVKM. DNA for the CDR3: TGTGCCAGCAGTTTATTCAGGGGTGCGTCTGGGGCCAACGTCCTGACTTTC. Its translation is CASSLFRGASGANVLTF. The complete variable domain, with remaining parts taken from reference TRBV28 and TRBJ2-6, reads DVKVTQSSRYLVKRTGEKVFLECVQDMDHENMFWYRQDPGLGLRLIYFSYDVKMKEKGDIPEGYSVSREKKERFSLILESASTNQTSMYLCASSLFRGASGANVLTFGAGSRLTVL.

The chain couples TRBV11-2 to TRBJ2-7; 9 nucleotides align to TRBD2. Germline trimming cut 4 bases from V and 2 bases from J; bases unmatched to any gene: 9. The CDR3 runs to 16 residues. CDR1 and CDR2 (germline): SGHAT, FQNNGV. In nucleotides, the CDR3 is TGTGCCAGCAGCTCCGCCCCGCGGGGGGGGCCCTACGAGCAGTACTTC. Its translation is CASSSAPRGGPYEQYF.

The chain is built from TRBV11-2 and TRBJ1-1; D gene unclear. The CDR3 has 13 residues. Trimming took 1 base from V and 3 from J, leaving 6 bases between them. CDR1 is SGHAT, CDR2 FQNNGV, per germline. CDR3 in amino acids: CASSLVRYTEAFF. CDR3 nucleotides: TGTGCCAGCAGCTTAGTCAGGTACACTGAAGCTTTCTTT. Using reference TRBV11-2 and TRBJ1-1 for the parts outside the CDR3, the full variable domain is EAGVAQSPRYKIIEKRQSVAFWCNPISGHATLYWYQQILGQGPKLLIQFQNNGVVDDSQLPKDRFSAERLKGVDSTLKIQPAKLEDSAVYLCASSLVRYTEAFFGQGTRLTVV.

The chain is built from TRBV19 and TRBJ1-5; 9 bases match TRBD1. The J segment lost 7 bases and the V segment lost 0 bases, leaving 10 bases of the junction unmatched. Germline V gives CDR1 LNHDA, CDR2 SQIVND (reference sequence). The CDR3 covers 17 residues. The CDR3 here is CASSIDNSGTGSQPQHF. Written as DNA, the CDR3 is TGTGCCAGTAGTATAGACAACTCCGGGACAGGGAGCCAGCCCCAGCATTTT.

This clone was seen more than once but under ten times. This chain links TRBV10-3 with TRBJ2-1; the D gene is possibly TRBD2 (7 bases). This CDR3 has 17 amino acids. Trimming removed 4 bases at V and 5 bases at J, with 21 bases between. CDR1 is ENHRY, CDR2 SYGVKD, per germline. For the CDR3, the DNA is TGTGCCATCAGTGGCCTTGGTTCGGGGGGCTACCACAATGAGCAGTTCTTC. Protein: CAISGLGSGGYHNEQFF.

The chain links TRBV29-1 to TRBJ2-1; D is perhaps TRBD2 (6 bases). The germline CDR1 and CDR2 sequences are SQVTM and ANQGSEA. Trimming took 0 bases from V and 6 from J, leaving 12 bases between them. The CDR3 loop spans 14 amino acids. CDR3 bases: TGCAGCGTTGAAGAGTGGCGGGGAACCAATGAGCAGTTCTTC. This encodes CSVEEWRGTNEQFF.

This clone has just one count. The J gene is TRBJ2-1, the V gene TRBV27; D is ambiguous. Per the germline V gene, CDR1 is MNHEY and CDR2 is SMNVEV (reference sequence). V was cut by 1 base and J by 2 bases, with 9 bases left in between. The CDR3 runs to 15 residues. The CDR3 region is CASSLLSLAYNEQFF. The CDR3 DNA sequence: TGTGCCAGCAGTTTATTGTCGCTAGCCTACAATGAGCAGTTCTTC.

The J gene is TRBJ2-3, the V gene TRBV9; D unresolved. V dropped 3 bases and J dropped 4 bases, with 3 bases sitting between them. CDR3 size: 11 residues. Germline CDR1 is SGDLS and CDR2 is YYNGEE. The CDR3 region is CASSAADTQYF. In DNA form, the CDR3 reads TGTGCCAGCAGCGCCGCAGATACGCAGTATTTT.

V and J are TRBV15 and TRBJ2-7; 11 bases line up with TRBD2. CDR3 size: 20 residues. Germline CDR1 is LNHNV and CDR2 is YYDKDF (reference sequence). Trimming removed 1 base from V and 2 bases from J; junction bases left unmatched: 16. The CDR3 protein is CATSRANSGRGLLEAYEQYF. Written as DNA, the CDR3 is TGTGCCACCAGCAGAGCAAATAGCGGGAGGGGACTTTTAGAGGCCTACGAGCAGTACTTC.

This sequence joins TRBV2 and TRBJ2-7; 8 bases line up with TRBD2. With V trimmed by 5 bases and J by 6 bases, 3 bases remained unmatched. Per the germline V gene, CDR1 is SNHLY and CDR2 is FYNNEI. This CDR3 has 12 residues. The chain's CDR3 is CASSRLAGEQYF. CDR3 DNA sequence: TGTGCCAGCAGTCGGCTAGCGGGCGAGCAGTACTTC.

CDR3 amino acids: CASSFSTGGTEAFF. In DNA form, the CDR3 reads TGTGCCAGCTCCTTTTCGACAGGGGGCACTGAAGCTTTCTTT. The V call is TRBV27, the J call TRBJ1-1; TRBD1 matches 9 bases. This CDR3 is 14 amino acids long. V shed 8 bases, J shed 4 bases, and the junction held 8 bases outside the gene matches. CDR1 and CDR2 (germline): MNHEY, SMNVEV (reference sequence).

The rearrangement uses TRBV11-3 and TRBJ2-1; a possible D gene is TRBD2 (7 bases). Looked up from germline, CDR1 is SGHNT and CDR2 is YENEEA. The length of the CDR3 is 15 residues. V lost 3 bases to trimming and J lost 7 bases, with 16 bases between them. The CDR3 spells CASSLGGGASNEQFF. CDR3 coding DNA: TGTGCCAGCAGCTTGGGTGGGGGGGCCTCGAATGAGCAGTTCTTC.

V is TRBV5-4 and J is TRBJ2-4; 11 bases map to TRBD1. J gave up 1 base and V 3 bases, and 6 bases lay outside the gene matches. Germline CDR1 is SGHNT and CDR2 is YYREEE (reference sequence). This CDR3 has 17 amino acids. The CDR3 nucleotides are TGTGCCAGCAGCTCGGGACAGGGGGTTTTGGCCAAAAACATTCAGTACTTC. Translation: CASSSGQGVLAKNIQYF.

The CDR3, as DNA: TGTGCCAGCAGCTTAAAACTAGCGGACTACGAGCAGTACTTC. It translates to CASSLKLADYEQYF. The rearrangement joins TRBV7-8 to TRBJ2-7, with 8 bases lining up with TRBD2. Germline V gene sequence: CDR1 SGHVS, CDR2 FQNEAQ. With V trimmed by 2 bases and J by 3 bases, 3 bases remained unmatched. The CDR3 runs to 14 residues. Using reference TRBV7-8 and TRBJ2-7 for the parts outside the CDR3, the full variable domain is GAGVSQSPRYKVAKRGQDVALRCDPISGHVSLFWYQQALGQGPEFLTYFQNEAQLDKSGLPSDRFFAERPEGSVSTLKIQRTQQEDSAVYLCASSLKLADYEQYFGPGTRLTVT.

CDR3 sequence: CASSMDRYTEAFF. CDR3 sequence (DNA): TGTGCCAGTAGTATGGACAGATACACTGAAGCTTTCTTT. The rearrangement joins TRBV19 to TRBJ1-1; possible D gene TRBD1, 6 bases. Trimming stripped 3 bases from V and 3 bases from J, with 8 bases between. The CDR3 sequence is 13 residues long. Germline values: CDR1 LNHDA, CDR2 SQIVND (reference sequence).

This clone was observed a handful of times. V gene TRBV2 combines with J gene TRBJ2-6; tentatively, D is TRBD2 (7 bases). V was cut by 3 bases and J by 0 bases, with 12 bases left in between. CDR3 length equals 17 residues. Germline-derived CDR1 and CDR2 are SNHLY and FYNNEI. CDR3 amino acids: CASSELGGGSGANVLTF. Written as DNA, the CDR3 is TGTGCCAGCAGTGAGTTAGGGGGGGGCTCTGGGGCCAACGTCCTGACTTTC. The full variable domain, with the rest looked up from reference TRBV2 and TRBJ2-6, is EPEVTQTPSHQVTQMGQEVILRCVPISNHLYFYWYRQILGQKVEFLVSFYNNEISEKSEIFDDQFSVERPDGSNFTLKIRSTKLEDSAMYFCASSELGGGSGANVLTFGAGSRLTVL.

This clone appeared a few times. The chain employs TRBV11-3 and TRBJ2-1; a possible D gene is TRBD2 (5 bases). Germline values: CDR1 SGHNT, CDR2 YENEEA. V was shortened by 5 bases and J by 6 bases, with 17 bases between the two germline ends. This CDR3 is built from 15 residues. The CDR3 sequence: CASSVSGERINEQFF. DNA of the CDR3: TGTGCCAGCAGCGTCTCTGGGGAGCGTATCAATGAGCAGTTCTTC.

This chain connects TRBV2 to TRBJ2-3; 9 bases map to TRBD1. V gave up 6 bases and J gave up 4 bases; unmatched junction bases: 8. The CDR3 runs 15 residues. Germline V gene lookup returns CDR1 SNHLY and CDR2 FYNNEI. The CDR3 protein is CASRGGTGSADTQYF. The CDR3 region has the DNA TGTGCCAGCAGGGGAGGGACAGGGAGCGCAGATACGCAGTATTTT. The whole variable domain, filled in from reference TRBV2 and TRBJ2-3, reads EPEVTQTPSHQVTQMGQEVILRCVPISNHLYFYWYRQILGQKVEFLVSFYNNEISEKSEIFDDQFSVERPDGSNFTLKIRSTKLEDSAMYFCASRGGTGSADTQYFGPGTRLTVL.

This clone was recorded a few times. This sequence joins TRBV27 and TRBJ2-1, with 7 bases that match TRBD2. CDR1 and CDR2 from the germline V gene are MNHEY and SMNVEV (reference sequence). CDR3 length: 15 amino acids. Germline trimming cut 2 bases from V and 4 bases from J; bases unmatched to any gene: 5. The CDR3 region has the DNA TGTGCCAGCAGTTTACGCGGGACTACATACAATGAGCAGTTCTTC. This translates into CASSLRGTTYNEQFF.